This TCR beta chain was captured by sequencing in a study of vaccination and CD4 T cells after COVID-19. Study in general: Two of the convalescents were Hispanic, and convalescents were six males and four females. Overlapping SARS-CoV-2, HCoV-NL63, HCoV-OC43 and HCoV-229E spike peptides stimulated the cells. Whole-study findings and limits: A median of 86.3% of reactive clones, in convalescent patients, became evident only post-vaccination.

V was cut by 3 bases and J by 5 bases, with 19 bases left in between. The germline V gene has CDR1 DFQATT and CDR2 SNEGSKA (reference sequence). The CDR3 totals 15 residues. The Oncomine TCR Beta short-read assay was applied to DNA of cultured CD4+ T cells. The template was genomic DNA from cultured CD4+ T cells. One entry per CDR3 protein results from TCRdb running MiXCR on the PCR reads. The data contain about 13,000 distinct CDR3 sequences, under 75% of them singletons. This clonotype was observed a few times. The antigen is not known. Treatment defined: approximately 9-day PBMC culture with coronavirus spike peptide pools or control peptides (ViraFEST assay).

This TCR came from a human donor who had recovered from COVID-19. Material: CD4+ T cells from blood, cultured in vitro. This chain connects TRBV20-1 to TRBJ2-5; weak D call: TRBD2 (7 bases). The CDR3 protein is CSASGAGAFSETQYF. The DNA of the CDR3 is TGCAGTGCTAGCGGTGCGGGGGCGTTTAGCGAGACCCAGTACTTC.